Given below is one TCR beta chain in context. The antigen is unknown. These data originate in a study of shared clonotypes between healthy human individuals. Study-wide points: Generation of non-shared clonotypes was less probable than generation of clonotypes shared by all four donors.

The CDR3 extends over 16 amino acids. Germline lookup yields CDR1 LGHNA and CDR2 YNFKEQ. V lost 4 bases and J lost 0; bases outside the gene matches: 2. The method was immunoSEQ multiplex PCR; TCRdb's version includes in-frame clones alone and lacks a portion of them. The data hold 2 million to 2.5 million clones, with more than 85% observed a single time. Sequenced sample: naive CD4+ T cells from PBMCs. Subset in this sample: CD45RA+ positively selected. The V and J genes are TRBV4-2 and TRBJ2-2; 10 nucleotides line up with TRBD2. The source is a man aged 18 to 30 in good health. Some clones in this sample may be carry-over from other donors' samples. This CDR3 is CASSRGLAPNTGELFF. The CDR3 nucleotides are TGTGCCAGCAGCCGGGGACTAGCGCCGAACACCGGGGAGCTGTTTTTT.